This entry lists 27 T cell receptor beta chains sequenced from one sample in a study of cytomegalovirus exposure and HLA in healthy donors. The primer mix had 60 Vbeta and 13 Jbeta primers. Method: immunoSEQ multiplex PCR; TCRdb's copy keeps in-frame clones and lacks some. The repertoire includes roughly 74,000 clones, 78% of them detected once, and 1.6% sits in the top ten. The source material was PBMCs. These TCRs come from a man in his forties or fifties in good health and CMV-seronegative.

This chain uses TRBV6-1 with TRBJ2-3; D is unclear. Trimming took off 2 bases at V and 3 bases at J, with 12 bases between the two ends. Germline CDR1 is MNHNS and CDR2 is SASEGT. The CDR3 runs to 15 residues. The CDR3 DNA reads TGTGCCAGCAGTGAAAGGCGAGGTCGGACAGATACGCAGTATTTT. It yields the protein CASSERRGRTDTQYF.

Notes on this clone: One end of the junction does not line up with germline, which may come from a read error. The chain couples TRBV27 to TRBJ2-6; 7 bases match TRBD1. Looked up from germline, CDR1 is MNHEY and CDR2 is SMNVEV (reference sequence). The CDR3 is 17 residues long. The CDR3 coding sequence is TGTGCCAGCAGTTTAACAGGGGCGGACTCTGGGGCCAACGGCCTGACTTTC. Translation gives CASSLTGADSGANGLTF.

This rearrangement joins TRBV18 to TRBJ2-5, with D maybe TRBD1 (5 bases). The CDR3 contains 14 residues. Germline assignment: CDR1 KGHSH and CDR2 LQKENI. The germline V and J ends were trimmed by 3 bases and 1 base, with 9 bases remaining between them. The CDR3 region has the DNA TGTGCCAGCTCACCGCAGGGCCTCCAAGAGACCCAGTACTTC. It yields the protein CASSPQGLQETQYF.

The chain couples TRBV7-9 to TRBJ2-7, with TRBD1 as a possible D gene (6 bases). V was pared by 3 bases and J by 1 base, with 10 bases between. Germline CDR1 and CDR2: SEHNR and FQNEAQ (reference sequence). The CDR3 has 14 amino acids. CDR3 amino acids: CASSFTGMSYEQYF. The CDR3 DNA reads TGTGCCAGCAGCTTCACAGGGATGTCCTACGAGCAGTACTTC.

J is TRBJ1-2 and V is TRBV19; TRBD1 agrees at 7 bases. The germline CDR1 and CDR2 sequences are LNHDA and SQIVND (reference sequence). The CDR3 consists of 14 residues. The V and J ends lost 7 bases and 4 bases, in that order; junction bases with no gene match: 9. The CDR3 DNA follows: TGTGCCAGTACGGGAATCCGGGACAGCTATGGCTACACCTTC. As protein: CASTGIRDSYGYTF.

The chain has TRBV5-1 and TRBJ2-1; 8 bases are a match to TRBD2. Trimming cost V 5 bases and J 2 bases; bases outside gene matches: 6. Looked up from germline, CDR1 is SGHRS and CDR2 is YFSETQ. The CDR3 runs 15 residues. The CDR3 DNA reads as TGCGCCAGCAGGACCAGCGGGAGTCCCTACAATGAGCAGTTCTTC. As protein: CASRTSGSPYNEQFF. Together with reference TRBV5-1 and TRBJ2-1, the CDR3 gives the full variable domain: KAGVTQTPRYLIKTRGQQVTLSCSPISGHRSVSWYQQTPGQGLQFLFEYFSETQRNKGNFPGRFSGRQFSNSRSEMNVSTLELGDSALYLCASRTSGSPYNEQFFGPGTRLTVL.

The chain is built from TRBV14 and TRBJ2-3; 14 bases are a match to TRBD2. The CDR3 consists of 17 residues. Germline assignment: CDR1 SGHDN and CDR2 FVKESK. Losses at the gene ends were 4 bases for V and 4 bases for J; bases not matched to a gene: 7. The CDR3 reads CASSRGPGLAGADTQYF. In nucleotides, the CDR3 is TGTGCCAGCAGCCGAGGACCGGGACTAGCGGGAGCAGATACGCAGTATTTT. The variable domain in full, completed from reference TRBV14 and TRBJ2-3, reads EAGVTQFPSHSVIEKGQTVTLRCDPISGHDNLYWYRRVMGKEIKFLLHFVKESKQDESGMPNNRFLAERTGGTYSTLKVQPAELEDSGVYFCASSRGPGLAGADTQYFGPGTRLTVL.

The chain couples TRBV2 to TRBJ1-2; 7 bases are shared with TRBD1. J gave up 1 base and V 6 bases, and 11 bases lay outside the gene matches. The CDR3 contains 16 residues. CDR1 and CDR2 from the germline V gene are SNHLY and FYNNEI. CDR3 region: CASRMGQSILNYGYTF. The CDR3 nucleotides are TGTGCCAGCAGGATGGGACAGTCAATTCTTAACTATGGCTACACCTTC.

The chain couples TRBV4-2 to TRBJ1-5; D ambiguous. The germline V gene has CDR1 LGHNA and CDR2 YNFKEQ. The CDR3 is 19 residues long. Trimming removed 5 bases at V and 0 bases at J, with 23 bases between. As DNA, the CDR3 is TGTGCCAGCAGCTACGACCACGGCGCGACTTGGAATAGCAATCAGCCCCAGCATTTT. This translates into CASSYDHGATWNSNQPQHF.

The chain recombines TRBV4-1 with TRBJ2-7; 8 bases line up with TRBD1. The CDR3 is 16 amino acids. Germline-derived CDR1 and CDR2 are MGHRA and YSYEKL. V lost 3 bases, J lost 2 bases, and 9 bases stayed unmatched. This chain's CDR3 is CASSHGTGRSTYEQYF. The CDR3 coding sequence is TGCGCCAGCAGCCATGGGACAGGCCGGAGTACCTACGAGCAGTACTTC.

The sample holds a few counts of this clone. CDR3 in DNA: TGTGCCAGCAGTGAAGAAGGGAGGGTTACTGAAGCTTTCTTT. Its translation is CASSEEGRVTEAFF. The rearrangement links TRBV25-1 to TRBJ1-1; D unresolved. This CDR3 is 14 amino acids long. CDR1 is MGHDK, CDR2 SYGVNS, per germline. The V and J ends lost 2 bases and 5 bases respectively, with 12 bases between them.

This chain links TRBV2 with TRBJ2-4, with TRBD1 identical over 7 bases. The J segment lost 12 bases and the V segment lost 4 bases, leaving 9 bases of the junction unmatched. Germline CDR1 SNHLY, CDR2 FYNNEI. The CDR3 extends over 13 amino acids. The CDR3 region is CASSGQDRDSQYF. CDR3 bases: TGTGCCAGCAGTGGCCAAGATCGGGACAGTCAGTACTTC.

The chain links TRBV7-8 to TRBJ2-1; TRBD2 might be the D (5 bases). Trimming cost V 6 bases and J 2 bases, with 11 bases left between them. CDR3 length: 14 amino acids. From germline, CDR1 is SGHVS and CDR2 FQNEAQ. As DNA, the CDR3 is TGTGCCAGCAGGGGTTCCGGGACCTACAATGAGCAGTTCTTC. This translates into CASRGSGTYNEQFF. Variable domain in full (rest from reference TRBV7-8 and TRBJ2-1): GAGVSQSPRYKVAKRGQDVALRCDPISGHVSLFWYQQALGQGPEFLTYFQNEAQLDKSGLPSDRFFAERPEGSVSTLKIQRTQQEDSAVYLCASRGSGTYNEQFFGPGTRLTVL.

DNA for the CDR3: TGTGCCAGCAGCTTAAGTTTGGCGGTTACTAGCACAGATACGCAGTATTTT. Translation gives CASSLSLAVTSTDTQYF. The V call is TRBV7-3, the J call TRBJ2-3; no reliable D call. There are 17 residues in the CDR3. CDR1 is SGHTA, CDR2 FQGTGA, per germline. V was shortened by 1 base and J by 0 bases, with 14 bases between the two germline ends.

V is TRBV14 and J is TRBJ1-6; the D is unclear. Germline V gene lookup returns CDR1 SGHDN and CDR2 FVKESK. The CDR3 contains 15 residues. V was trimmed by 0 bases and J by 9 bases, leaving 12 bases between them. The CDR3 loop is CASSQDPLNGSPLHF. The CDR3 nucleotides are TGTGCCAGCAGCCAAGATCCCTTAAACGGTTCACCCCTCCACTTT.

The V and J genes are TRBV19 and TRBJ2-2; 10 bases fit TRBD1. The CDR3 runs to 15 residues. Germline loops: CDR1 LNHDA, CDR2 SQIVND (reference sequence). Trimming took 4 bases from V and 4 from J; bases not matched to a gene: 3. The DNA for the CDR3 is TGTGCCAGTAGTAAAGGGACAGGGGTCACCGGGGAGCTGTTTTTT. Amino acids: CASSKGTGVTGELFF. Complete variable domain (other parts from reference TRBV19 and TRBJ2-2): DGGITQSPKYLFRKEGQNVTLSCEQNLNHDAMYWYRQDPGQGLRLIYYSQIVNDFQKGDIAEGYSVSREKKESFPLTVTSAQKNPTAFYLCASSKGTGVTGELFFGEGSRLTVL.

The chain recombines TRBV6-5 with TRBJ1-1, with TRBD1 matching over 9 bases. Trimming removed 6 bases from V and 4 bases from J; junction bases left unmatched: 3. Germline-derived CDR1 and CDR2 are MNHEY and SVGAGI. This CDR3 contains 13 residues. The CDR3 sequence: CASRGQGVTEAFF. In DNA form, the CDR3 reads TGTGCCAGCAGGGGACAGGGAGTCACTGAAGCTTTCTTT.

The V gene is TRBV28, the J gene TRBJ1-1; D is unresolved. Germline V gene sequence: CDR1 MDHEN, CDR2 SYDVKM. CDR3 length: 13 amino acids. Trimming took off 2 bases at V and 8 bases at J, with 12 bases between the two ends. The CDR3 is CASSLKLGREAFF. The CDR3 DNA reads TGTGCCAGCAGTTTAAAATTGGGCCGAGAAGCTTTCTTT.

V usage is TRBV27 and J usage is TRBJ1-3, with 8 bases fitting TRBD1. Germline V gives CDR1 MNHEY, CDR2 SMNVEV (reference sequence). V was clipped by 4 bases and J by 4 bases; unmatched bases: 0. This CDR3 spans 13 amino acids. The CDR3 protein is CASSWDRGNTIYF. The CDR3 region has the DNA TGTGCCAGCAGTTGGGACAGGGGAAACACCATATATTTT.

The rearrangement uses TRBV7-8 and TRBJ1-2; 8 bases agree with TRBD1. The germline V gene encodes CDR1 SGHVS and CDR2 FQNEAQ. J lost 0 bases, V lost 5 bases, and 5 bases had no gene match. The CDR3 is 15 residues long. The chain's CDR3 is CASSLSTGANYGYTF. The DNA of the CDR3 is TGTGCCAGCAGCCTATCGACAGGGGCTAACTATGGCTACACCTTC.

This clone was counted only a few times. V gene TRBV28 combines with J gene TRBJ2-7, with 8 bases lining up with TRBD1. Per the germline V gene, CDR1 is MDHEN and CDR2 is SYDVKM. The CDR3 consists of 12 residues. The V and J ends lost 9 bases and 3 bases, in that order; junction bases with no gene match: 4. The CDR3 DNA follows: TGTGCCAGAAGGACAGGGAACTACGAGCAGTACTTC. Encoded protein: CARRTGNYEQYF.

V is TRBV30 and J is TRBJ1-6; D uncertain. This CDR3 spans 13 amino acids. The ends were cut back, 0 bases at V and 10 bases at J, with 10 bases in the middle. Germline V CDR1 and CDR2: GTSNPN, SVGIG (reference sequence). Here the CDR3 reads CAWSVWAGSPLHF. DNA of the CDR3: TGTGCCTGGAGTGTATGGGCGGGATCACCCCTCCACTTT.

The gene calls are TRBV10-3 and TRBJ1-2; maybe TRBD1 (5 bases). V was cut by 4 bases and J by 5 bases, with 17 bases left in between. This CDR3 has 15 residues. Looked up from germline, CDR1 is ENHRY and CDR2 is SYGVKD. CDR3 sequence reads: CAISGPGEVLYGYTF. CDR3 DNA: TGTGCCATCAGTGGCCCGGGGGAGGTACTATATGGCTACACCTTC.

This clone was seen more than once but under ten times. The chain links TRBV5-4 to TRBJ2-7; TRBD2 aligns across 8 bases. Per the germline V gene, CDR1 is SGHNT and CDR2 is YYREEE (reference sequence). CDR3 length equals 17 residues. V shed 0 bases, J shed 3 bases, and the junction held 11 bases outside the gene matches. The CDR3 loop is CASSLETFGTSVYEQYF. The CDR3 nucleotides are TGTGCCAGCAGCTTGGAAACCTTCGGGACTAGTGTCTACGAGCAGTACTTC. Based on the CDR3 plus reference TRBV5-4 and TRBJ2-7, the full variable domain is ETGVTQSPTHLIKTRGQQVTLRCSSQSGHNTVSWYQQALGQGPQFIFQYYREEENGRGNFPPRFSGLQFPNYSSELNVNALELDDSALYLCASSLETFGTSVYEQYFGPGTRLTVT.

The V and J genes are TRBV5-1 and TRBJ1-4; TRBD1 matches 7 bases. The CDR3 totals 15 residues. In germline, CDR1 is SGHRS, CDR2 YFSETQ. Losses at the gene ends were 3 bases for V and 3 bases for J; bases not matched to a gene: 5. Here the CDR3 DNA reads TGCGCCAGCAGCTCGACAGGGACGGCTAATGAAAAACTGTTTTTT. Its translation: CASSSTGTANEKLFF. The full variable domain, rest sourced from reference TRBV5-1 and TRBJ1-4, is KAGVTQTPRYLIKTRGQQVTLSCSPISGHRSVSWYQQTPGQGLQFLFEYFSETQRNKGNFPGRFSGRQFSNSRSEMNVSTLELGDSALYLCASSSTGTANEKLFFGSGTQLSVL.

The chain joins TRBV7-3 to TRBJ1-5; D is unresolved. Deletions cut 5 bases from V and 2 bases from J, with 7 bases between. The CDR3 runs to 13 residues. CDR1 SGHTA and CDR2 FQGTGA come from the germline V gene. CDR3 region: CASSPEGNQPQHF. CDR3 coding DNA: TGTGCCAGCAGCCCCGAGGGCAATCAGCCCCAGCATTTT.

The chain couples TRBV18 to TRBJ2-5, with D unclear. The CDR3 totals 14 residues. The germline V gene has CDR1 KGHSH and CDR2 LQKENI. The V gene lost 3 bases and the J gene lost 1 base, with 9 bases spanning the gap. The CDR3 DNA reads TGTGCCAGCTCACCTCTGCAGATCCAAGAGACCCAGTACTTC. Translating it yields CASSPLQIQETQYF.